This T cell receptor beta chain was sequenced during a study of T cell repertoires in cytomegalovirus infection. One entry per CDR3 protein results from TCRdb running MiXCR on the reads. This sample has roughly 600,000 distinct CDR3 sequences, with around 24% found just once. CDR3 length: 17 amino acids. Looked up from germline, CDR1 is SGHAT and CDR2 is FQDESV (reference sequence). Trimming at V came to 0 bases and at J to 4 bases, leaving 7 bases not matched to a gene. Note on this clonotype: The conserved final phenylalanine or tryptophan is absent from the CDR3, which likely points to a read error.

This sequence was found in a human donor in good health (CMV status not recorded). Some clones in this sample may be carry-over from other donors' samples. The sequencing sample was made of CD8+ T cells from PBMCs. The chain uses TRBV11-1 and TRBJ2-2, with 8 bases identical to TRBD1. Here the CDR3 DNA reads TGTGCCAGCAGCTTAGCGATCGCGACAGGGGTCACCGGGGAGCTGTTTTCT. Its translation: CASSLAIATGVTGELFS.